This T cell receptor beta chain was recovered during a study of spatial heterogeneity in lung cancer. Study-level background: The study found that TCR transcript counts in tumor regions correlated strongly with a matched bulk RNA-seq T cell module score.

The time point: sample taken at primary tumor resection. Donors were approximately 70 untreated early-stage non-small cell lung cancer patients. Whole RNA, which was extracted from tumor, nontumor lung tissue or frozen PBMC, was sequenced without any cell sorting. Germline loops: CDR1 MNHNS, CDR2 SASEGT. With V trimmed by 4 bases and J by 5 bases, 7 bases remained unmatched. This CDR3 has 16 amino acids. The study's findings and limits: The number of expanded tumor alpha and beta chains correlated with mutation number.

One entry per CDR3 protein results from TCRdb running MiXCR on the 5' RACE reads. The sample contains under 20,000 distinct CDR3 sequences, around 7% of which appear only once. Regarding this clonotype: Its antigen is not identified.

The chain employs TRBV6-1 and TRBJ2-1, with TRBD2 matching 11 bases. Sample: lung tumor tissue, taken at surgery. The TCR was taken from a female donor with early-stage non-small cell lung cancer. The DNA for the CDR3 is TGTGCCAGCAGTGCGACTAGCGGGGCCTCTAACAATGAGCAGTTCTTC. Amino acids: CASSATSGASNNEQFF.